The clone carrying this TCR beta chain was counted only a few times. Its antigen remains unknown. Looked up from germline, CDR1 is MDHEN and CDR2 is SYDVKM. V shed 11 bases and J shed 2 bases, with 15 bases lying between them. The CDR3 loop spans 13 amino acids. The rectum was sampled with one to two pinch biopsies at colonoscopy. This sample stems from a study of pediatric ulcerative colitis. Looking at the study overall: Disease was pancolitis in roughly 7 and left-sided in two, histology-confirmed.

Broader study findings: Acute severe colitis showed lower rectal diversity from clonal expansions. Compared with controls, ulcerative colitis showed greater blood-rectum clone sharing. A couple of rectal CDR3 clonotypes occurred in all ulcerative colitis patients.

Produced via immunoSEQ multiplex PCR; TCRdb's table is partial and in-frame only. This sample has approximately 15,000 clones; roughly 70% occur once, and the top ten carry about 3%. The TCR originated in a girl under 18 with moderate ulcerative colitis. V gene TRBV28 combines with J gene TRBJ1-1, with D possibly matching TRBD1 (5 bases). Sequencing input: gut tissue. CDR3 region: CAGRRGRNTEAFF. The DNA for the CDR3 is TGTGCCGGAAGGAGGGGACGCAACACTGAAGCTTTCTTT.